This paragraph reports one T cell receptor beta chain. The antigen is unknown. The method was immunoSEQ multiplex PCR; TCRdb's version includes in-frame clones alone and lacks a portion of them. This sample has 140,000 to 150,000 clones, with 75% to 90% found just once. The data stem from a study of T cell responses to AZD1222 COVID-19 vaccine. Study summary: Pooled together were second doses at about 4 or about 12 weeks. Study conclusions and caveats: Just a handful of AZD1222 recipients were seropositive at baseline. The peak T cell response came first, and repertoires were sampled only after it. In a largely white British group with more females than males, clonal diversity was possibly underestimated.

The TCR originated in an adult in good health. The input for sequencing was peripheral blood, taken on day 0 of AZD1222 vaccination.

The CDR3 DNA reads TGTGCCAGTAATGAACACGGCTATCAGCCCCAGCATTTT. Its protein product is CASNEHGYQPQHF. The chain is built from TRBV19 and TRBJ1-5; D uncertain. Germline CDR1 is LNHDA and CDR2 is SQIVND (reference sequence). This CDR3 is built from 13 residues. Trimming removed 7 bases at V and 5 bases at J, with 12 bases between.